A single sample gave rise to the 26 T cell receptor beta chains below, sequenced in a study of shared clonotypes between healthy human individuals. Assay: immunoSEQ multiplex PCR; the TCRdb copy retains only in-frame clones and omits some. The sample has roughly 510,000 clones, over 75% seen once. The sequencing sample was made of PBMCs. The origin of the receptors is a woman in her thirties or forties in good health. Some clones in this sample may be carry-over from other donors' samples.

This CDR3 is CASGADPLAGGTDTQYF. CDR3 DNA sequence: TGCGCCAGCGGCGCCGATCCCCTAGCGGGAGGCACAGATACGCAGTATTTT. This chain links TRBV5-1 with TRBJ2-3; TRBD2 matches 10 bases. V lost 7 bases, J lost 1 base, and 12 bases stayed unmatched. This CDR3 region has 17 residues. CDR1 and CDR2 (germline): SGHRS, YFSETQ.

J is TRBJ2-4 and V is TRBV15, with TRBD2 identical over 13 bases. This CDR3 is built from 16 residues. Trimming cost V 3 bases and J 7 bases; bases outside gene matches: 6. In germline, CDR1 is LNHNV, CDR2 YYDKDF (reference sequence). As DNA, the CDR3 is TGTGCCACCAGCAGTTGGACTAGCGGGAGCAGCAACATTCAGTACTTC. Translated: CATSSWTSGSSNIQYF.

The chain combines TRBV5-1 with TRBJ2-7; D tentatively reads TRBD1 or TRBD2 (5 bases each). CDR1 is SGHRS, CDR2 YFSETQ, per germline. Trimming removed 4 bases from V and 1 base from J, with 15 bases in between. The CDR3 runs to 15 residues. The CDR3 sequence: CASSPPRGRSYEQYF. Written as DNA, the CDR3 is TGCGCCAGCAGCCCCCCGAGGGGAAGGTCCTACGAGCAGTACTTC.

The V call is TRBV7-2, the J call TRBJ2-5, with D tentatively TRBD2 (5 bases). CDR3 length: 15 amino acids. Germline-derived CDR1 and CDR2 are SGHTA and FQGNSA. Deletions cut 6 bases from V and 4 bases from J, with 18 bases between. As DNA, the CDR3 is TGTGCCAGCAGTTTTACGGCGGGCGAGGGAGAGACCCAGTACTTC. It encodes CASSFTAGEGETQYF.

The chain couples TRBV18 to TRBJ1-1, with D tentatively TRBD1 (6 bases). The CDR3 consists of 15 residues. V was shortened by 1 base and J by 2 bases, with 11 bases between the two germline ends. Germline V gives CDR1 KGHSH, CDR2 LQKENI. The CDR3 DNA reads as TGTGCCAGCTCACCACGTGCAGGGGAAAACACTGAAGCTTTCTTT. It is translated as CASSPRAGENTEAFF.

The CDR3 is CAWSRGGRALTDTQYF. The CDR3 DNA is TGTGCCTGGAGTAGGGGCGGGAGGGCCTTGACAGATACGCAGTATTTT. The V and J genes are TRBV30 and TRBJ2-3; TRBD2 aligns across 9 bases. The germline gives CDR1 GTSNPN, CDR2 SVGIG (reference sequence). This CDR3 contains 16 residues. V was pared by 2 bases and J by 3 bases, with 9 bases of the junction left unmatched.

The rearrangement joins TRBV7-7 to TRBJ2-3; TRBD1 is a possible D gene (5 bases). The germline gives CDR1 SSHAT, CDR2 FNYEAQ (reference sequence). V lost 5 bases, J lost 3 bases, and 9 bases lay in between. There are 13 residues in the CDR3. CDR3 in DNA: TGTGCCAGCAGCCAAGACAGTACAGATACGCAGTATTTT. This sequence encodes CASSQDSTDTQYF. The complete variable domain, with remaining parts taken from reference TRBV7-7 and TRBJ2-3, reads GAGVSQSPRYKVTKRGQDVTLRCDPISSHATLYWYQQALGQGPEFLTYFNYEAQPDKSGLPSDRFSAERPEGSISTLTIQRTEQRDSAMYRCASSQDSTDTQYFGPGTRLTVL.

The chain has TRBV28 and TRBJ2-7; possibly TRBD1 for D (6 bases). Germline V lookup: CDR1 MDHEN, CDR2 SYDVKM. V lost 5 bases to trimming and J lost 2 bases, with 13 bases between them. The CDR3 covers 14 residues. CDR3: CASSPIGQTYEQYF. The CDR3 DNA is TGTGCCAGCAGTCCCATCGGACAGACCTACGAGCAGTACTTC.

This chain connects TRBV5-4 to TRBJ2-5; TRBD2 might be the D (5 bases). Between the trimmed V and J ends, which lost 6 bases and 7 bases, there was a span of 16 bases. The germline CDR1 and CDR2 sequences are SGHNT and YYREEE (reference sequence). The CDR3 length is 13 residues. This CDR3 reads CASTGVGQRTQYF. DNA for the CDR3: TGTGCCAGCACCGGGGTGGGCCAGCGGACCCAGTACTTC.

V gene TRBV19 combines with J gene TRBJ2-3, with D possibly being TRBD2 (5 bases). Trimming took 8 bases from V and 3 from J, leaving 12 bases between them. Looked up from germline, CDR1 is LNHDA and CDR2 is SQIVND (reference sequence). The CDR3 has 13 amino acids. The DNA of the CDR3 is TGTGCCAGTGGGCTAGCACCGACAGATACGCAGTATTTT. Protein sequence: CASGLAPTDTQYF.

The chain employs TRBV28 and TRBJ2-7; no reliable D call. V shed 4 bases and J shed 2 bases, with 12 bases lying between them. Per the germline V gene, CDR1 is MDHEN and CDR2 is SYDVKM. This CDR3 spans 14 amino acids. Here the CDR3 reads CASSSPGGTYEQYF. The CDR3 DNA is TGTGCCAGCAGTTCCCCGGGTGGGACCTACGAGCAGTACTTC.

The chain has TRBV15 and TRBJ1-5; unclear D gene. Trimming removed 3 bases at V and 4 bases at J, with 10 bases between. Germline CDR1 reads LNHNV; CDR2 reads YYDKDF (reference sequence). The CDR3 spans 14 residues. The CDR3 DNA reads TGTGCCACCAGCAGTGTCTGGGAAAATCAGCCCCAGCATTTT. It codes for CATSSVWENQPQHF.

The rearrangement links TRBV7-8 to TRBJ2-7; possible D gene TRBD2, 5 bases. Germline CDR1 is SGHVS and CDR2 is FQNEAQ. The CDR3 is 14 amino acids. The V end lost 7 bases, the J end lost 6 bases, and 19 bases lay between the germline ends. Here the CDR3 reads CASTPWTEPLEQYF. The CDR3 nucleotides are TGTGCCAGCACCCCCTGGACTGAGCCGCTCGAGCAGTACTTC.

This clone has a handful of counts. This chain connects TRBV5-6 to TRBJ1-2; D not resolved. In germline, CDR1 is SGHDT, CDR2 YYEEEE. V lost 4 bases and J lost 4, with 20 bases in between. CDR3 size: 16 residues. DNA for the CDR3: TGTGCCAGCAGCCCGTTGAGCGGCCGGGATATCTATGGCTACACCTTC. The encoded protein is CASSPLSGRDIYGYTF.

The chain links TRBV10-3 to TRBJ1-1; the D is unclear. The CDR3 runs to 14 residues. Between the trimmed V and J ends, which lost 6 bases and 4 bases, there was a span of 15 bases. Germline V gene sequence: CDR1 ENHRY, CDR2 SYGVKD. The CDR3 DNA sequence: TGTGCCATCAGCAATCCCACGAGTCGCACTGAAGCTTTCTTT. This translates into CAISNPTSRTEAFF.

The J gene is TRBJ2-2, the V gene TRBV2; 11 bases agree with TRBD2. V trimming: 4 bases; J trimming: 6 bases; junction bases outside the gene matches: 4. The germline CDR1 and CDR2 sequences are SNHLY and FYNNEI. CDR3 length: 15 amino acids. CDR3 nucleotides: TGTGCCAGCAGTGGGGCTAGCGGGAGGTCCGGGGAGCTGTTTTTT. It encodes CASSGASGRSGELFF.

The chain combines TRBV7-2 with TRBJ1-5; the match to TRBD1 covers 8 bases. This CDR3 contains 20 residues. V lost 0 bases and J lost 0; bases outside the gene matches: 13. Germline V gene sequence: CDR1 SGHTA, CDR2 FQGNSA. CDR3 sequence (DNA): TGTGCCAGCAGCTTAGCCTCCGGACAGGGTGGTAGGTTTAGCAATCAGCCCCAGCATTTT. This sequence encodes CASSLASGQGGRFSNQPQHF.

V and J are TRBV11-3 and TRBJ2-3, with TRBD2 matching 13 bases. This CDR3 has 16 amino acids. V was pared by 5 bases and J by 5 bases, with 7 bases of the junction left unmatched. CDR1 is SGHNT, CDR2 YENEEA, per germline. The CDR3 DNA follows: TGTGCCAGCAGCCCCCGGACTAGCGGGAGCGTAGATACGCAGTATTTT. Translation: CASSPRTSGSVDTQYF. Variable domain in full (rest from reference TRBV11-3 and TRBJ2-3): EAGVVQSPRYKIIEKKQPVAFWCNPISGHNTLYWYLQNLGQGPELLIRYENEEAVDDSQLPKDRFSAERLKGVDSTLKIQPAELGDSAVYLCASSPRTSGSVDTQYFGPGTRLTVL.

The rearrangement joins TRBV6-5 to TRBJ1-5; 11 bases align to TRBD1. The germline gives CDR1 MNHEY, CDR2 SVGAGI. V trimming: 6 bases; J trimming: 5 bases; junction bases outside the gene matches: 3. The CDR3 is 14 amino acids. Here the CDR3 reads CASSRDRGDQPQHF. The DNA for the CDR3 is TGTGCCAGCAGCCGGGACAGGGGGGATCAGCCCCAGCATTTT.

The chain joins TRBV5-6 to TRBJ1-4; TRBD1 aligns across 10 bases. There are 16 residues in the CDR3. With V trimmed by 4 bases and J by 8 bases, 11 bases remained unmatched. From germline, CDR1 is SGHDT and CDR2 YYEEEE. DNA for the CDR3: TGTGCCAGCAGCCGAAACTTAGGGACAGGGGACGAAAAACTGTTTTTT. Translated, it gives CASSRNLGTGDEKLFF.

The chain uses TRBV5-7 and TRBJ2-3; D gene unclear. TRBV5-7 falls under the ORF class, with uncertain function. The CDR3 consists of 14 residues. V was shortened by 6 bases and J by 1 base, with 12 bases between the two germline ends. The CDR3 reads CASTQAFRTDTQYF. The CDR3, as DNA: TGTGCCAGCACCCAGGCATTCCGCACAGATACGCAGTATTTT.

The CDR3 sequence is CASTPPSGIYNEQFF. The CDR3 nucleotides read TGTGCCAGCACCCCCCCCAGCGGGATCTACAATGAGCAGTTCTTC. This sequence joins TRBV7-9 and TRBJ2-1, with 7 bases lining up with TRBD2. The CDR3 is 15 amino acids. Trimming cost V 7 bases and J 3 bases; bases outside gene matches: 9. CDR1 SEHNR and CDR2 FQNEAQ come from the germline V gene (reference sequence).

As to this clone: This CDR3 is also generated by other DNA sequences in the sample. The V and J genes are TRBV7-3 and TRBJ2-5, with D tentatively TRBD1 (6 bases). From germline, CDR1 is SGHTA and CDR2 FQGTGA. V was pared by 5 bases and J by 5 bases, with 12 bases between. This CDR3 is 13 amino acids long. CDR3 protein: CASSPTRGETQYF. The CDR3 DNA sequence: TGTGCCAGCAGCCCTACTAGGGGGGAGACCCAGTACTTC.

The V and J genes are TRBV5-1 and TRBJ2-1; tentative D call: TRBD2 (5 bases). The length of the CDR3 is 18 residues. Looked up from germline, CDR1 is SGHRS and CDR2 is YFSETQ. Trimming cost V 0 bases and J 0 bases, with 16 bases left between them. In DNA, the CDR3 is TGCGCCAGCAGCTTGGCTTTAGCGCCCCTCAGCTCCTACAATGAGCAGTTCTTC. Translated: CASSLALAPLSSYNEQFF.

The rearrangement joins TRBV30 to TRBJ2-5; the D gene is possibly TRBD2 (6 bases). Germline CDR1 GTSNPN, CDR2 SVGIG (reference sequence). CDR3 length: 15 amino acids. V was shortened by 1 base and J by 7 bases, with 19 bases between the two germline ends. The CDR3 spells CAWSAPGAGRTTQYF. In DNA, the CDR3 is TGTGCCTGGAGTGCCCCCGGGGCAGGGAGGACGACCCAGTACTTC. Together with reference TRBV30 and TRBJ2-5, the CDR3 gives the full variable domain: SQTIHQWPATLVQPVGSPLSLECTVEGTSNPNLYWYRQAAGRGLQLLFYSVGIGQISSEVPQNLSASRPQDRQFILSSKKLLLSDSGFYLCAWSAPGAGRTTQYFGPGTRLLVL.

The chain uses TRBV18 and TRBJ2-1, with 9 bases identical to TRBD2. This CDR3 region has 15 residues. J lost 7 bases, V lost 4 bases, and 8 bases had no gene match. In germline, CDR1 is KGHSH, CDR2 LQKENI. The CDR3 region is CASSRVRTSANEQFF. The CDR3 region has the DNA TGTGCCAGCTCACGTGTGCGGACTAGCGCGAATGAGCAGTTCTTC.